These 23 T cell receptor beta chains were all obtained from the same sample, sequenced in a study of blood T cells in healthy people across ages. Alongside a J-beta primer mix, a sample-barcoded 5' primer served in a second PCR lasting about 7 to 11 cycles. A single record per CDR3 protein comes from TCRdb applying MiXCR to the 5' RACE reads. The sample lists about 800,000 distinct CDR3 sequences, 25% occurring once. The same sample was also used in a study of T cells of mothers and their children.

The specimen was blood. Receptors were obtained from a boy aged 5-17 years in good health.

This clonotype was seen a handful of times. The genes are TRBV27 and TRBJ1-5, with 9 bases lining up with TRBD1. This CDR3 comprises 16 residues. Germline CDR1 and CDR2: MNHEY and SMNVEV (reference sequence). J lost 0 bases, V lost 3 bases, and 3 bases had no gene match. The chain's CDR3 is CASSLTGGYSNQPQHF. The CDR3 DNA sequence: TGTGCCAGCAGTTTGACAGGGGGATATAGCAATCAGCCCCAGCATTTT.

Turning to this clonotype: At one end the junction does not follow the germline gene, possibly because of a read error. The chain is built from TRBV29-1 and TRBJ1-1; 9 bases align to TRBD1. This CDR3 contains 14 residues. Germline V gives CDR1 SQVTM, CDR2 ANQGSEA. CDR3 sequence (DNA): TGCAGCGTGGAAGGACAGGGGCCGAACACTGAAGCTTTCTTT. Protein: CSVEGQGPNTEAFF.

This clonotype was observed a handful of times. This sequence joins TRBV7-2 and TRBJ2-1, with 8 bases fitting TRBD2. This CDR3 has 14 residues. The V segment lost 1 base and the J segment 8 bases; nucleotides outside the gene matches: 4. Germline lookup yields CDR1 SGHTA and CDR2 FQGNSA. CDR3 sequence (DNA): TGTGCCAGCAGCTTAGAGCGGGGGAGTTATGAGCAGTTCTTC. Translating it yields CASSLERGSYEQFF.

The chain has TRBV5-1 and TRBJ2-5, with 7 bases matching TRBD1. CDR3 length equals 14 residues. Germline V lookup: CDR1 SGHRS, CDR2 YFSETQ. The V gene end was trimmed by 4 bases and the J gene end by 3 bases; junction bases not matched to a gene: 6. The CDR3: CASSVGTAKETQYF. CDR3 coding DNA: TGCGCCAGCAGCGTCGGGACAGCGAAAGAGACCCAGTACTTC. The variable domain in full, with the rest retrieved from reference TRBV5-1 and TRBJ2-5, is KAGVTQTPRYLIKTRGQQVTLSCSPISGHRSVSWYQQTPGQGLQFLFEYFSETQRNKGNFPGRFSGRQFSNSRSEMNVSTLELGDSALYLCASSVGTAKETQYFGPGTRLLVL.

In this sample, this clonotype turned up many times. The rearrangement joins TRBV4-1 to TRBJ1-1, with D maybe TRBD1 (5 bases). In germline, CDR1 is MGHRA, CDR2 YSYEKL. The CDR3 spans 14 residues. V shed 6 bases and J shed 2 bases, with 13 bases lying between them. CDR3 loop: CASRGLLVNTEAFF. CDR3 bases: TGCGCCAGCAGGGGACTTCTAGTTAACACTGAAGCTTTCTTT.

The sample holds a few counts of this clonotype. The rearrangement joins TRBV7-9 to TRBJ2-1; possible D gene TRBD1, 5 bases. V was trimmed by 0 bases and J by 0 bases, leaving 9 bases between them. The CDR3 has 16 amino acids. Germline values: CDR1 SEHNR, CDR2 FQNEAQ (reference sequence). CDR3 DNA: TGTGCCAGCAGCTTAGCGGGGCCAAGCTCCTACAATGAGCAGTTCTTC. Its translation: CASSLAGPSSYNEQFF. Combining the CDR3 with reference TRBV7-9 and TRBJ2-1 gives the whole variable domain DTGVSQNPRHKITKRGQNVTFRCDPISEHNRLYWYRQTLGQGPEFLTYFQNEAQLEKSRLLSDRFSAERPKGSFSTLEIQRTEQGDSAMYLCASSLAGPSSYNEQFFGPGTRLTVL.

The chain is built from TRBV21-1 and TRBJ1-4; the table names TRBD1, a call not compared with the DNA. TRBV21-1 is a pseudogene segment. CDR3 size: 17 residues. The CDR3 reads CASRISGGADVYEKLFF. CDR3 nucleotides: TGTGCCAGCAGAATTTCCGGGGGCGCCGATGTGTATGAAAAACTGTTTTTT.

V usage is TRBV12-3 or TRBV12-4 and J usage is TRBJ2-5, with D maybe TRBD1 (5 bases). Between the trimmed V and J ends, which lost 6 bases and 1 base, there was a span of 9 bases. The CDR3 totals 13 residues. The CDR3 DNA is TGTGCCAGCAGGGTAGGGGTCCAAGAGACCCAGTACTTC. Translated: CASRVGVQETQYF.

This clonotype was seen a handful of times. This chain uses TRBV19 with TRBJ1-1; 7 bases line up with TRBD1. Germline V gene sequence: CDR1 LNHDA, CDR2 SQIVND (reference sequence). The CDR3 is made up of 13 amino acids. After removal of 6 bases from V and 1 base from J, the junction contained 2 bases not matched to a gene. The CDR3 bases are TGTGCCAGTAGGGGGACAGCGAACACTGAAGCTTTCTTT. Residues: CASRGTANTEAFF.

CDR3 coding DNA: TGTGCCAGCAGCTTGGACGTGTTGAGAGGGGGTTTCGATGAGCAGTTCTTC. Encoded protein: CASSLDVLRGGFDEQFF. The chain couples TRBV28 to TRBJ2-5, with D possibly TRBD1 on 6 matching bases. Judging by the DNA end, TRBJ2-1 fits better; the J call may be wrong. The germline CDR1 and CDR2 sequences are MDHEN and SYDVKM. CDR3 length: 17 amino acids.

The V gene is TRBV12-3 or TRBV12-4, the J gene TRBJ2-3; 10 nucleotides match TRBD1. This CDR3 region has 14 residues. V shed 7 bases and J 4 bases; nucleotides not matched to a gene: 5. This chain's CDR3 is CASNDRGRSDTQYF. The DNA for the CDR3 is TGTGCCAGCAACGACAGGGGGCGTTCAGATACGCAGTATTTT.

Only a few counts were recorded for this clonotype. The chain carries TRBV6-2 or TRBV6-3 and TRBJ1-1; a weak D match, TRBD1 (5 bases). There are 12 residues in the CDR3. The germline V gene encodes CDR1 MNHEY and CDR2 SVGEGT. With 8 bases removed from V and 3 bases from J, the gap between germline ends came to 10 bases. CDR3 coding DNA: TGTGCCAGCGTGGACACCTACACTGAAGCTTTCTTT. It translates to CASVDTYTEAFF.

The rearrangement joins TRBV7-9 to TRBJ1-1, with D tentatively TRBD1 (6 bases). The CDR3 loop spans 11 amino acids. Trimming pared 11 bases from V and 10 bases from J, leaving 17 bases between. Germline CDR1 and CDR2: SEHNR and FQNEAQ (reference sequence). Written as DNA, the CDR3 is TGTGCCTGTGGGGGGGGCTTTGGAGCTTTCTTT. Translating it yields CACGGGFGAFF. Full variable domain (remainder filled in from reference TRBV7-9 and TRBJ1-1): DTGVSQNPRHKITKRGQNVTFRCDPISEHNRLYWYRQTLGQGPEFLTYFQNEAQLEKSRLLSDRFSAERPKGSFSTLEIQRTEQGDSAMYLCACGGGFGAFFGQGTRLTVV.

This clonotype has more than one count but fewer than ten. This chain connects TRBV3-1 to TRBJ1-4; D is unresolved. CDR1 and CDR2 (germline): LGHDT, YNNKEL (reference sequence). The V end lost 3 bases, the J end lost 5 bases, and 10 bases lay between the germline ends. The CDR3 loop spans 14 amino acids. CDR3 sequence reads: CASSHPLQNEKLFF. The DNA for the CDR3 is TGTGCCAGCAGCCATCCCCTCCAAAATGAAAAACTGTTTTTT.

The J gene is TRBJ1-1, the V gene TRBV27; a possible D gene is TRBD1 (5 bases). CDR1 is MNHEY, CDR2 SMNVEV, per germline (reference sequence). The ends were cut back, 6 bases at V and 7 bases at J, with 15 bases in the middle. The CDR3 has 13 amino acids. CDR3 sequence reads: CASRQDGYNEAFF. Here the CDR3 DNA reads TGTGCCAGCAGACAGGACGGATACAATGAAGCTTTCTTT.

In its sample, this clonotype was seen a few times. The V and J genes are TRBV6-5 and TRBJ1-5, with 8 bases that match TRBD1. J was trimmed by 6 bases and V by 5 bases; bases with no gene match: 6. Germline-derived CDR1 and CDR2 are MNHEY and SVGAGI. This CDR3 is 14 amino acids long. The CDR3, as DNA: TGTGCCAGCAGTCCTTGGACAGGGATTCAGCCCCAGCATTTT. Protein sequence: CASSPWTGIQPQHF.

The chain recombines TRBV5-1 with TRBJ1-1; no definite D call. This CDR3 contains 16 residues. The ends were cut back, 4 bases at V and 0 bases at J, with 16 bases in the middle. CDR1 and CDR2 from the germline V gene are SGHRS and YFSETQ. CDR3 nucleotides: TGCGCCAGCAGCCTTACTACCGGCGCCATGAACACTGAAGCTTTCTTT. Translated: CASSLTTGAMNTEAFF.

This clonotype occurred a few times. The chain uses TRBV7-6 and TRBJ2-3; TRBD2 agrees at 9 bases. The V gene end was trimmed by 3 bases and the J gene end by 1 base; junction bases not matched to a gene: 11. Germline V gene lookup returns CDR1 SGHVS and CDR2 FNYEAQ. The CDR3 length is 18 residues. The CDR3 sequence is CASSLPRTASGGTDTQYF. In DNA form, the CDR3 reads TGTGCCAGCAGCTTGCCGAGAACAGCTAGCGGGGGCACAGATACGCAGTATTTT.

This chain connects TRBV20-1 to TRBJ2-5, with D maybe TRBD2 (5 bases). Trimming removed 6 bases from V and 5 bases from J, with 16 bases in between. Germline V gene sequence: CDR1 DFQATT, CDR2 SNEGSKA (reference sequence). The CDR3 totals 13 residues. The CDR3 sequence is CSAGQADWETQYF. In DNA form, the CDR3 reads TGCAGTGCCGGGCAAGCGGACTGGGAGACCCAGTACTTC.

The J gene is TRBJ2-7, the V gene TRBV18, with D tentatively TRBD2 (6 bases). The V end lost 3 bases, the J end lost 6 bases, and 9 bases lay between the germline ends. In germline, CDR1 is KGHSH, CDR2 LQKENI. The CDR3 covers 12 residues. The CDR3 nucleotides read TGTGCCAGCTCACCGGGAGGTACCGAGCAGTACTTC. Its protein product is CASSPGGTEQYF. The full variable domain, in which reference TRBV18 and TRBJ2-7 provide the parts outside the CDR3, is NAGVMQNPRHLVRRRGQEARLRCSPMKGHSHVYWYRQLPEEGLKFMVYLQKENIIDESGMPKERFSAEFPKEGPSILRIQQVVRGDSAAYFCASSPGGTEQYFGPGTRLTVT.

In its sample, this clonotype was seen a few times. The V and J genes are TRBV28 and TRBJ2-1; D is tentatively TRBD1 or TRBD2 (7 bases each). The end of the DNA aligns better with TRBJ2-7, so the J call may be wrong. CDR3 size: 15 residues. Germline V gene lookup returns CDR1 MDHEN and CDR2 SYDVKM. CDR3 loop: CASTRGGPLSYEQYF. CDR3 in DNA: TGTGCCAGCACCAGGGGGGGCCCCTTAAGCTACGAGCAGTACTTC.

The J gene is TRBJ2-4, the V gene TRBV19; D unclear. This CDR3 is 13 amino acids long. Deletions cut 10 bases from V and 0 bases from J, with 10 bases between. Germline V gene data show CDR1 as LNHDA and CDR2 as SQIVND (reference sequence). In DNA, the CDR3 is TGTGCCACGACAAGCTTAGCCAAAAACATTCAGTACTTC. Its translation is CATTSLAKNIQYF.

In this sample, this clonotype turned up a few times. This chain uses TRBV7-9 with TRBJ2-1, with TRBD2 matching 13 bases. V shed 0 bases, J shed 5 bases, and the junction held 1 base outside the gene matches. The CDR3 has 16 amino acids. CDR1 SEHNR and CDR2 FQNEAQ come from the germline V gene (reference sequence). The CDR3: CASSLAGLAGNNEQFF. CDR3 nucleotides: TGTGCCAGCAGCTTAGCGGGACTAGCGGGGAACAATGAGCAGTTCTTC.